This entry lists 8 T cell receptor beta chains sequenced from one sample in a study of blood T cell repertoires in COVID-19. Profiling relied on immunoSEQ multiplex PCR, and the TCRdb table lists in-frame clones only, not all of them. The repertoire includes approximately 89,000 clones, over 80% of them detected once, and roughly 10% sits in the top ten. Sequences were obtained from peripheral blood. Source of these receptors: a woman aged 70-85 years with active or convalescent COVID-19.

This rearrangement joins TRBV13 to TRBJ2-1; 8 bases are a match to TRBD2. The CDR3 spans 15 residues. CDR1 and CDR2 from the germline V gene are PRHDT and FYEKMQ (reference sequence). V trimming: 4 bases; J trimming: 2 bases; junction bases outside the gene matches: 4. CDR3 sequence: CASSSRGGAYNEQFF. CDR3 coding DNA: TGTGCCAGCAGCTCCCGGGGGGGCGCCTACAATGAGCAGTTCTTC. Full variable domain (missing parts from reference TRBV13 and TRBJ2-1): AAGVIQSPRHLIKEKRETATLKCYPIPRHDTVYWYQQGPGQDPQFLISFYEKMQSDKGSIPDRFSAQQFSDYHSELNMSSLELGDSALYFCASSSRGGAYNEQFFGPGTRLTVL.

The J gene is TRBJ2-1, the V gene TRBV9; D is perhaps TRBD2 (5 bases). In germline, CDR1 is SGDLS, CDR2 YYNGEE. The CDR3 sequence is 15 residues long. Trimming cost V 0 bases and J 7 bases, with 14 bases left between them. CDR3 amino acids: CASSVVSGVANEQFF. The CDR3 DNA sequence: TGTGCCAGCAGCGTAGTCTCCGGGGTTGCAAATGAGCAGTTCTTC.

The CDR3 region is CASSVGPGGTEAFF. The DNA of the CDR3 is TGCGCCAGCAGCGTGGGCCCCGGGGGCACTGAAGCTTTCTTT. The chain is built from TRBV5-1 and TRBJ1-1, with D possibly TRBD1 on 5 matching bases. V lost 4 bases, J lost 4 bases, and 14 bases lay in between. This CDR3 spans 14 amino acids. Per germline, CDR1 SGHRS and CDR2 YFSETQ.

The chain recombines TRBV3-1 (or the pseudogene TRBV3-2) with TRBJ1-5; unclear D gene. Germline lookup yields CDR1 LGHDT and CDR2 YNNKEL (reference sequence). There are 12 residues in the CDR3. Trimming pared 0 bases from V and 9 bases from J, leaving 6 bases between. CDR3 in DNA: TGTGCCAGCAGCCAAGACTCTCGGCCCCAGCATTTT. Its protein product is CASSQDSRPQHF.

The chain uses TRBV5-1 and TRBJ2-7; TRBD1 might be the D (6 bases). CDR3 length: 15 residues. V dropped 4 bases and J dropped 2 bases, with 16 bases sitting between them. Germline values: CDR1 SGHRS, CDR2 YFSETQ. The CDR3 here is CASSPGTLGAYEQYF. The CDR3 coding sequence is TGCGCCAGCAGCCCGGGGACACTTGGTGCCTACGAGCAGTACTTC.

V and J are TRBV5-1 and TRBJ1-2, with D perhaps matching TRBD1 (5 bases). The CDR3 covers 13 residues. V lost 3 bases and J lost 2, with 8 bases in between. The germline gives CDR1 SGHRS, CDR2 YFSETQ. For the CDR3, the DNA is TGCGCCAGCAGCTACGGGGGGAACTATGGCTACACCTTC. This encodes CASSYGGNYGYTF.

V is TRBV10-3 and J is TRBJ2-3, with 11 nucleotides matching TRBD1. With 6 bases clipped from V and 5 bases from J, the junction kept 4 bases outside the gene matches. The CDR3 is 14 amino acids. Germline lookup yields CDR1 ENHRY and CDR2 SYGVKD. The CDR3 DNA is TGTGCCATCAGACGGGACAGGGGGATAGATACGCAGTATTTT. Translation: CAIRRDRGIDTQYF.

Turning to this clone: The germline gene is not matched at one end of the junction; a read error may be the cause. The chain joins TRBV11-3 to TRBJ2-2; 8 nucleotides line up with TRBD1. The CDR3 sequence is 16 residues long. CDR1 and CDR2 from the germline V gene are SGHNT and YENEEA. The CDR3 sequence is CASSLDPRDRSGELFF. In DNA, the CDR3 is TGTGCCAGCAGCCTAGATCCCAGGGACAGGTCCGGGGAGCTGTTTTTT. The full variable domain, with the rest looked up from reference TRBV11-3 and TRBJ2-2, is EAGVVQSPRYKIIEKKQPVAFWCNPISGHNTLYWYLQNLGQGPELLIRYENEEAVDDSQLPKDRFSAERLKGVDSTLKIQPAELGDSAVYLCASSLDPRDRSGELFFGEGSRLTVL.